The source of this TCR beta chain is a study of T-cell reconstitution after alpha-beta-depleted transplantation in children (dated by TCRdb to 2016 to 2017). In the study overall: Using TCR repertoire profiling, the study followed T-cell immune reconstitution in a quantitative way in children after TCRalphabeta/CD19-depleted allogeneic hematopoietic cell transplantation.

A word on this clonotype: Its cognate antigen has yet to be identified. Nothing much larger sits one base from this clone, and base qualities are not available.

Libraries were made using PCR. Reads for this sample came from an Illumina HiSeq 2500. TCR libraries were prepared with molecular barcoding, using unique molecular identifiers to normalize TCRbeta repertoire quantification. TCRdb reran the public reads through fastp at Q25 and MiXCR, keeping productive beta chains. Duplicate CDR3 protein sequences are folded into a single record with the most common DNA and genes. Within this sample are about 540,000 distinct CDR3 sequences, with 15% to 20% of them counted one time only. In total, the top ten clones hold more than 2.5% of the sample. A distance of 9 bases separates the germline ends of V and J, which lose 0 bases and 5 bases respectively. Based on the germline V gene, the CDR1 and CDR2 sequences are SGHRS and YFSETQ. Its CDR3 holds 13 amino acids, cysteine through phenylalanine. The retained sequence is limited to the CDR3, 39 bases, with the frame set at the first base.

The sample was PBMCs from the stem cell graft donor, taken from the stem cell graft. The V gene is TRBV5-1 and the J gene is TRBJ2-7, with no confident D gene call. The sequence was collected from a human donor who donated a stem cell graft to a child with acute lymphoblastic leukemia. The sequenced DNA: TGCGCCAGCAGCTTGGGTACTGAGGACGAGCAGTACTTC. Translated, it reads CASSLGTEDEQYF.